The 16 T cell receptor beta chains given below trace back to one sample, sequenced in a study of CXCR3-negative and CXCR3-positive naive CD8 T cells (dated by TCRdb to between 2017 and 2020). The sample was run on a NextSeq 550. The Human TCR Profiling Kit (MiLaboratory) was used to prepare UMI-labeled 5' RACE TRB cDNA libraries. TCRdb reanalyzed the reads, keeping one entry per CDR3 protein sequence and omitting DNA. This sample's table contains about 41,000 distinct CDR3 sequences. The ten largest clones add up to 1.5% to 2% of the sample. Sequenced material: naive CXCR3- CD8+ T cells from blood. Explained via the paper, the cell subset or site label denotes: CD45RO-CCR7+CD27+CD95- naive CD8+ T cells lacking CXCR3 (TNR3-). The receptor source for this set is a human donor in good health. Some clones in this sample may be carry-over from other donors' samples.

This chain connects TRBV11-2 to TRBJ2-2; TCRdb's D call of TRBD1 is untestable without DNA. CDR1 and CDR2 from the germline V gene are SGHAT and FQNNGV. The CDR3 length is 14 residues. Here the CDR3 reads CASSLSPGHRELFF.

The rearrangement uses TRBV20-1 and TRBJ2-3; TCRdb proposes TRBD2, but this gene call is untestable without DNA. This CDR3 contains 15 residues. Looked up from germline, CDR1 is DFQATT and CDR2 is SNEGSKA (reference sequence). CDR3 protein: CSAFRLADSTDTQYF.

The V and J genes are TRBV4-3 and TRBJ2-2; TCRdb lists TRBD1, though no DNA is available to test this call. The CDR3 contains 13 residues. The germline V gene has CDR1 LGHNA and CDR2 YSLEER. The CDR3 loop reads CASSQEGVGELFF.

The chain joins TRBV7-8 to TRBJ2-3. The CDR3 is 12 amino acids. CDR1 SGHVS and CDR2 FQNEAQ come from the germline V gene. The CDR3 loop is CASSPRTDTQYF. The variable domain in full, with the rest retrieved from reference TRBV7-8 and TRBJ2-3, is GAGVSQSPRYKVAKRGQDVALRCDPISGHVSLFWYQQALGQGPEFLTYFQNEAQLDKSGLPSDRFFAERPEGSVSTLKIQRTQQEDSAVYLCASSPRTDTQYFGPGTRLTVL.

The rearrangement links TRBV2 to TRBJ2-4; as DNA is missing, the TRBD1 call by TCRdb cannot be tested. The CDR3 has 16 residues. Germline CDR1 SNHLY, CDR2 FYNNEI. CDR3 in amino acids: CASSGRQTGAKNIQYF.

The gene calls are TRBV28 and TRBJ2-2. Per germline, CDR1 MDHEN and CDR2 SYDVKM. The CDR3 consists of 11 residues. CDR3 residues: CASRNIGELFF.

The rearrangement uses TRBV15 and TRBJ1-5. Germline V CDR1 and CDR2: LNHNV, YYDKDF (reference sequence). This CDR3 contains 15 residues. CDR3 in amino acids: CATSKTVMSNQPQHF. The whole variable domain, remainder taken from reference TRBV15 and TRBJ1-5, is DAMVIQNPRYQVTQFGKPVTLSCSQTLNHNVMYWYQQKSSQAPKLLFHYYDKDFNNEADTPDNFQSRRPNTSFCFLDIRSPGLGDTAMYLCATSKTVMSNQPQHFGDGTRLSIL.

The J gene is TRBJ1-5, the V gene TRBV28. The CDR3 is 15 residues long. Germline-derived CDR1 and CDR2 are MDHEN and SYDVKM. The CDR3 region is CASSLRRGPHQPQHF.

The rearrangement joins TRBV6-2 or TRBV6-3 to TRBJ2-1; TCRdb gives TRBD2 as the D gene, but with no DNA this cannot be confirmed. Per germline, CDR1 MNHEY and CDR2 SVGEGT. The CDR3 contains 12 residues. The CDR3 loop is CASSSGTSEQFF.

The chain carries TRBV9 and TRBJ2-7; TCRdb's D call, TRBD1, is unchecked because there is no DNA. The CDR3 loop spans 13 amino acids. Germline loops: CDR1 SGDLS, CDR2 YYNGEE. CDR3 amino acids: CASSIRTGYEQYF.

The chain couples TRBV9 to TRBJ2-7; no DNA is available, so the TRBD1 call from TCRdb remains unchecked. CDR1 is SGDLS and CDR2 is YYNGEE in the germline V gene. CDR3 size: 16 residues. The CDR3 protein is CASSPGMDRSSYEQYF.

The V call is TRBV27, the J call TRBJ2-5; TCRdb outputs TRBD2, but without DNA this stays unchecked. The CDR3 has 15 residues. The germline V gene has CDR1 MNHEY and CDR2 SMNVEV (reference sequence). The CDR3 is CASSFGTSGQETQYF.

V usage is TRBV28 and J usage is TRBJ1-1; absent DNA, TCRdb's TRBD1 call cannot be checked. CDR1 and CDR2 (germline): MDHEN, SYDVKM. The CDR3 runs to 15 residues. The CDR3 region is CASISRAGTNTEAFF.

CDR3 sequence: CASSFAGGKETQYF. The V and J genes are TRBV12-3 or TRBV12-4 and TRBJ2-5; TCRdb gives TRBD1 as the D gene, but with no DNA this cannot be confirmed. This CDR3 is 14 amino acids long.

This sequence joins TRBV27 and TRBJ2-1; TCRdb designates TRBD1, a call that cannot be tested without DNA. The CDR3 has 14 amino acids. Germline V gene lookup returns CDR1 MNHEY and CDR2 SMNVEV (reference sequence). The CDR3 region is CASSLLGAYNEQFF.

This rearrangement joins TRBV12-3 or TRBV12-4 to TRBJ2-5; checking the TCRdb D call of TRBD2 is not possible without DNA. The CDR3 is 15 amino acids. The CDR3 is CASSTQGLAGGHQYF.